Below, 21 T cell receptor beta chains from the same sample are listed, as sequenced in a study of T cells in Graves' hyperthyroidism and ophthalmopathy. The TCR beta CDR3 regions underwent amplification using RNA transcripts as the source. A set of HTBI primers served as the primers for a first-round RT-PCR of the TCR CDR3. A single record per CDR3 protein comes from TCRdb applying MiXCR to the multiplex PCR reads. The table records hundreds of thousands of distinct CDR3 sequences, roughly 20% of them present only once. Material for sequencing was blood. The receptors originated from a woman between 45 and 60 years old with Graves' hyperthyroidism that later progressed to Graves' ophthalmopathy.

This clonotype was detected only a few times. The chain has TRBV20-1 and TRBJ1-2, with 9 positions matching TRBD1. V lost 3 bases and J lost 4; bases outside the gene matches: 6. This CDR3 has 14 amino acids. Germline-derived CDR1 and CDR2 are DFQATT and SNEGSKA (reference sequence). CDR3 DNA sequence: TGCAGTGCTAGGCGGACAGGGGCTTCCTATGGCTACACCTTC. It translates to CSARRTGASYGYTF.

This clonotype was recorded at least ten times. This chain connects TRBV3-1 to TRBJ1-1, with a weak D call TRBD1 (5 bases). Germline CDR1 LGHDT, CDR2 YNNKEL (reference sequence). This CDR3 has 15 amino acids. Trimming cost V 0 bases and J 1 base, with 9 bases left between them. CDR3 sequence: CASSQDEDKNTEAFF. In DNA, the CDR3 is TGTGCCAGCAGCCAAGATGAGGACAAGAACACTGAAGCTTTCTTT.

The V gene is TRBV6-1, the J gene TRBJ1-3; TRBD1 matches at 11 bases. Unmatched junction bases numbered 4, after V lost 5 bases and J lost 1 base. The CDR3 loop spans 16 amino acids. CDR1 and CDR2 from the germline V gene are MNHNS and SASEGT. DNA of the CDR3: TGTGCCAGCAGTCGGGACAGGGGGACTTCTGGAAACACCATATATTTT. Its translation: CASSRDRGTSGNTIYF.

This clonotype was picked up a small number of times. This chain joins TRBV4-1 and TRBJ2-1; 7 bases map to TRBD1. Trimming removed 1 base from V and 2 bases from J; junction bases left unmatched: 5. This CDR3 is built from 16 residues. The germline gives CDR1 MGHRA, CDR2 YSYEKL. CDR3 sequence (DNA): TGCGCCAGCAGCCAAGCCGTCGGGACAGCCTACAATGAGCAGTTCTTC. It yields the protein CASSQAVGTAYNEQFF.

This clonotype was seen a few times. The chain uses TRBV19 and TRBJ2-2; the match to TRBD1 covers 8 bases. Losses at the gene ends were 4 bases for V and 1 base for J; bases not matched to a gene: 5. This CDR3 is 16 amino acids long. Per the germline V gene, CDR1 is LNHDA and CDR2 is SQIVND (reference sequence). The CDR3 coding sequence is TGTGCCAGTAGTACAGGACAGGGAAGGAACACCGGGGAGCTGTTTTTT. This codes for CASSTGQGRNTGELFF.

Ten or more counts support this clonotype. The rearrangement links TRBV3-1 to TRBJ1-4; 8 bases are shared with TRBD1. CDR1 is LGHDT and CDR2 is YNNKEL in the germline V gene (reference sequence). V lost 0 bases to trimming and J lost 4 bases; unmatched junction nucleotides: 4. The CDR3 totals 16 residues. The CDR3 is CASSQEWTGINEKLFF. DNA for the CDR3: TGTGCCAGCAGCCAAGAATGGACAGGGATTAATGAAAAACTGTTTTTT.

V gene TRBV5-4 combines with J gene TRBJ2-1; TRBD1 aligns across 8 bases. The V and J ends lost 4 bases and 4 bases, in that order; junction bases with no gene match: 7. The germline gives CDR1 SGHNT, CDR2 YYREEE (reference sequence). This CDR3 region has 15 residues. The CDR3 DNA sequence: TGTGCCAGCAGCCGGACAGGGTTGACGTACAATGAGCAGTTCTTC. Protein: CASSRTGLTYNEQFF.

The J gene is TRBJ2-2, the V gene TRBV7-6; D is possibly TRBD2 (6 bases). CDR3 length: 15 amino acids. Per the germline V gene, CDR1 is SGHVS and CDR2 is FNYEAQ. The V gene lost 5 bases and the J gene lost 4 bases, with 14 bases spanning the gap. The CDR3 DNA is TGTGCCAGCAGCGGAACCGGGACTGCCACCGGGGAGCTGTTTTTT. Amino acid sequence: CASSGTGTATGELFF.

CDR3 in amino acids: CSAREGDSLYSNQPQHF. The CDR3 DNA reads TGCAGTGCTAGAGAAGGGGACAGTCTATATAGCAATCAGCCCCAGCATTTT. The chain is built from TRBV20-1 and TRBJ1-5; 7 bases line up with TRBD1. The CDR3 runs 17 residues. Per the germline V gene, CDR1 is DFQATT and CDR2 is SNEGSKA (reference sequence). V gave up 0 bases and J gave up 0 bases; unmatched junction bases: 8.

This clonotype has just a few counts. The chain joins TRBV27 to TRBJ2-1; TRBD2 aligns across 8 bases. Looked up from germline, CDR1 is MNHEY and CDR2 is SMNVEV (reference sequence). The CDR3 loop spans 18 amino acids. With V trimmed by 3 bases and J by 0 bases, 10 bases remained unmatched. CDR3 bases: TGTGCCAGCAGTTTCCGAAGCGGGGGAAGCCTCTCCTACAATGAGCAGTTCTTC. The encoded protein is CASSFRSGGSLSYNEQFF.

As to this clonotype: At one end the junction does not follow the germline gene, possibly because of a read error. The chain joins TRBV5-1 to TRBJ2-7, with D unresolved. Germline assignment: CDR1 SGHRS and CDR2 YFSETQ. This CDR3 region has 14 residues. The CDR3 DNA is TGCGCCAGCAGCTTGGGTGGTGATACCTACGAGCGGTACTTC. It codes for CASSLGGDTYERYF.

This clonotype was detected only a few times. This sequence joins TRBV27 and TRBJ2-7; D ambiguous. V was cut by 5 bases and J by 0 bases, with 11 bases left in between. Germline V CDR1 and CDR2: MNHEY, SMNVEV (reference sequence). This CDR3 has 14 amino acids. As DNA, the CDR3 is TGTGCCAGCAGTCCCGGGTACAGCTCCTACGAGCAGTACTTC. This encodes CASSPGYSSYEQYF.

This clonotype was counted at least ten times. The chain recombines TRBV14 with TRBJ1-1; D remains unclear. This CDR3 has 15 residues. The V gene's germline CDR1 is SGHDN and CDR2 FVKESK. Trimming took off 4 bases at V and 7 bases at J, with 19 bases between the two ends. Here the CDR3 reads CASSPNSRSAYEAFF. The CDR3 nucleotides are TGTGCCAGCAGCCCGAATTCCAGGTCAGCCTATGAAGCTTTCTTT.

This clonotype has ten or more counts. V usage is TRBV7-9 and J usage is TRBJ2-5; D not certain. This CDR3 region has 15 residues. V was pared by 5 bases and J by 5 bases, with 18 bases between. Germline assignment: CDR1 SEHNR and CDR2 FQNEAQ (reference sequence). Written as DNA, the CDR3 is TGTGCCAGCAGCCTCAGGCAAGGTAGTTTGGAGACCCAGTACTTC. Its translation: CASSLRQGSLETQYF.

The gene calls are TRBV20-1 and TRBJ2-7; 9 bases are a match to TRBD2. Unmatched junction bases numbered 21, after V lost 3 bases and J lost 0 bases. The length of the CDR3 is 20 residues. Germline lookup yields CDR1 DFQATT and CDR2 SNEGSKA (reference sequence). CDR3 loop: CSASRLAGWWSDDSSYEQYF. The CDR3 DNA reads as TGCAGTGCTAGTCGCCTAGCGGGGTGGTGGAGCGACGACAGCTCCTACGAGCAGTACTTC.

V and J are TRBV9 and TRBJ2-1; TRBD2 agrees at 15 bases. This CDR3 contains 16 residues. The junction had 4 bases not matched to a gene; V was cut back by 3 bases and J by 6 bases. Germline V CDR1 and CDR2: SGDLS, YYNGEE. The DNA of the CDR3 is TGTGCCAGCAGCGGAAGGACTAGCGGGAGGGCCAATGAGCAGTTCTTC. Translated, it gives CASSGRTSGRANEQFF. Together with reference TRBV9 and TRBJ2-1, the CDR3 gives the full variable domain: DSGVTQTPKHLITATGQRVTLRCSPRSGDLSVYWYQQSLDQGLQFLIQYYNGEERAKGNILERFSAQQFPDLHSELNLSSLELGDSALYFCASSGRTSGRANEQFFGPGTRLTVL.

This clonotype was recorded many times. The chain is built from TRBV10-3 and TRBJ2-3; 7 nucleotides line up with TRBD1. V lost 9 bases, J lost 1 base, and 4 bases stayed unmatched. This CDR3 is built from 13 residues. Germline CDR1 is ENHRY and CDR2 is SYGVKD. As DNA, the CDR3 is TGTGCCATGAAGGGGGCGGGCACAGATACGCAGTATTTT. This codes for CAMKGAGTDTQYF.

The sample holds a few counts of this clonotype. This sequence joins TRBV20-1 and TRBJ1-1, with D maybe TRBD1 (6 bases). The germline CDR1 and CDR2 sequences are DFQATT and SNEGSKA (reference sequence). The CDR3 is made up of 13 amino acids. The V gene lost 3 bases and the J gene lost 4 bases, with 12 bases spanning the gap. The DNA of the CDR3 is TGCAGTGCTAGGACAGGAGGGCCCACTGAAGCTTTCTTT. It specifies CSARTGGPTEAFF.

This clonotype occurred many times. This chain connects TRBV12-3 or TRBV12-4 to TRBJ1-2; 12 bases match TRBD1. CDR3 length: 13 residues. V lost 6 bases, J lost 6 bases, and 2 bases stayed unmatched. CDR3 sequence reads: CASRGQGANGYTF. Here the CDR3 DNA reads TGTGCCAGCAGGGGACAGGGGGCGAATGGCTACACCTTC.

This clonotype showed up just a few times. This chain uses TRBV7-8 with TRBJ2-5; 9 positions agree with TRBD2. The J segment lost 5 bases and the V segment lost 5 bases, leaving 15 bases of the junction unmatched. The germline V gene has CDR1 SGHVS and CDR2 FQNEAQ. This CDR3 region has 17 residues. This chain's CDR3 is CASSRREGLAGVETQYF. DNA of the CDR3: TGTGCCAGCAGCCGCCGGGAGGGACTAGCTGGTGTTGAGACCCAGTACTTC.

The V call is TRBV4-1, the J call TRBJ2-5; D unresolved. Trimming removed 1 base from V and 5 bases from J, with 11 bases in between. The CDR3 is 14 amino acids. Germline CDR1 reads MGHRA; CDR2 reads YSYEKL. CDR3 in amino acids: CASSQAPGHETQYF. The CDR3 nucleotides are TGCGCCAGCAGCCAAGCCCCCGGTCATGAGACCCAGTACTTC.